A single sample gave rise to the 23 T cell receptor beta chains below, sequenced in a study of OX40 agonist ivuxolimab in advanced cancers. Some clones are missing from TCRdb's copy, which holds only in-frame ones; the method was immunoSEQ multiplex PCR. The sample carries tens of thousands of clones, approximately 84% recorded once. The specimen was CD4+ or CD8+ T cells sorted from blood, collected in a trial of the OX40 agonist ivuxolimab. These receptors all stem from an adult with an advanced solid tumor such as melanoma, head and neck, liver or kidney cancer.

This clone appeared a single time. The V call is TRBV5-1, the J call TRBJ2-7, with a possible D match to TRBD2 (6 bases). Germline V gene sequence: CDR1 SGHRS, CDR2 YFSETQ. Trimming cost V 3 bases and J 6 bases, with 19 bases left between them. CDR3 length: 15 residues. This CDR3 is CASSSRVAESTEQYF. The CDR3 nucleotides are TGCGCCAGCAGCTCTCGCGTAGCGGAGAGCACCGAGCAGTACTTC.

V and J are TRBV2 and TRBJ2-4; the match to TRBD1 covers 10 bases. J gave up 6 bases and V 8 bases, and 7 bases lay outside the gene matches. Germline V gene data show CDR1 as SNHLY and CDR2 as FYNNEI. There are 14 residues in the CDR3. The DNA of the CDR3 is TGTGCCAGCCGGGACAGGGGAGAGGGAAACATTCAGTACTTC. Its protein product is CASRDRGEGNIQYF.

The rearrangement uses TRBV30 and TRBJ1-4, with D maybe TRBD1 (6 bases). CDR1 is GTSNPN and CDR2 is SVGIG in the germline V gene (reference sequence). Trimming shortened V by 8 bases and J by 7 bases, and 20 bases separated the two germline ends. This CDR3 spans 14 amino acids. CDR3 sequence: CALAPAGEGEKLFF. DNA of the CDR3: TGTGCCCTCGCCCCGGCAGGGGAAGGTGAAAAACTGTTTTTT.

The chain joins TRBV9 to TRBJ2-7, with D perhaps matching TRBD1 (6 bases). CDR1 and CDR2 from the germline V gene are SGDLS and YYNGEE. The CDR3 spans 14 residues. The V and J ends lost 0 bases and 0 bases respectively, with 7 bases between them. As DNA, the CDR3 is TGTGCCAGCAGCGTAGGGACAGCCTCCTACGAGCAGTACTTC. Translating it yields CASSVGTASYEQYF.

The rearrangement links TRBV28 to TRBJ1-1, with D perhaps TRBD1 (5 bases). Germline V CDR1 and CDR2: MDHEN, SYDVKM. V lost 6 bases, J lost 0 bases, and 11 bases lay in between. The CDR3 spans 14 residues. DNA for the CDR3: TGTGCCAGCAGCAGGGTGATGCTGAACACTGAAGCTTTCTTT. Amino acid sequence: CASSRVMLNTEAFF. Full variable domain (rest looked up from reference TRBV28 and TRBJ1-1): DVKVTQSSRYLVKRTGEKVFLECVQDMDHENMFWYRQDPGLGLRLIYFSYDVKMKEKGDIPEGYSVSREKKERFSLILESASTNQTSMYLCASSRVMLNTEAFFGQGTRLTVV.

This chain connects TRBV10-3 to TRBJ2-3, with D uncertain. This CDR3 comprises 11 residues. Germline V gene sequence: CDR1 ENHRY, CDR2 SYGVKD. V was pared by 10 bases and J by 0 bases, with 5 bases between. The CDR3 protein is CATSSTDTQYF. The CDR3 nucleotides are TGTGCCACCTCTAGCACAGATACGCAGTATTTT.

The rearrangement links TRBV25-1 to TRBJ2-1; TRBD2 aligns across 8 bases. The V segment lost 5 bases and the J segment 5 bases; nucleotides outside the gene matches: 5. This CDR3 contains 14 residues. CDR1 is MGHDK and CDR2 is SYGVNS in the germline V gene. In DNA, the CDR3 is TGTGCCAGCAGTCTGACTAGCGCCAACAATGAGCAGTTCTTC. Translated, it gives CASSLTSANNEQFF.

The V and J genes are TRBV18 and TRBJ2-6, with D tentatively TRBD1 (5 bases). The CDR3 covers 14 residues. Germline V gene sequence: CDR1 KGHSH, CDR2 LQKENI. Deletions cut 11 bases from V and 4 bases from J, with 15 bases between. In nucleotides, the CDR3 is TGTGCCTGCGCGGTGGGGCTGGGGGCCAACGTCCTGACTTTC. Translating it yields CACAVGLGANVLTF.

V gene TRBV6-1 combines with J gene TRBJ2-7; no clear D. From germline, CDR1 is MNHNS and CDR2 SASEGT. The CDR3 loop spans 10 amino acids. Trimming removed 1 base from V and 7 bases from J, with 2 bases in between. This CDR3 reads CASSEGEQYF. In DNA, the CDR3 is TGTGCCAGCAGTGAAGGGGAGCAGTACTTC.

The chain uses TRBV7-2 and TRBJ2-7; 9 bases are shared with TRBD1. The CDR3 is 15 amino acids. The ends lost 1 base at V and 4 bases at J; junction bases unmatched: 5. Germline V gene data show CDR1 as SGHTA and CDR2 as FQGNSA. The CDR3 spells CASSLGRDRVYEQYF. CDR3 nucleotides: TGTGCCAGCAGCTTAGGTCGGGACAGGGTTTACGAGCAGTACTTC.

J is TRBJ2-3 and V is TRBV2; no firm D call. From germline, CDR1 is SNHLY and CDR2 FYNNEI. The V end lost 5 bases, the J end lost 0 bases, and 12 bases lay between the germline ends. The CDR3 spans 15 residues. The CDR3 region has the DNA TGTGCCAGCAGTATTGGGCGGCCCAGCACAGATACGCAGTATTTT. This gives the protein CASSIGRPSTDTQYF.

This clone was recorded once. The rearrangement uses TRBV5-1 and TRBJ2-1, with 7 bases identical to TRBD2. Per germline, CDR1 SGHRS and CDR2 YFSETQ. V gave up 6 bases and J gave up 6 bases; unmatched junction bases: 6. The CDR3 extends over 13 amino acids. The CDR3 spells CASTSGGPNEQFF. Here the CDR3 DNA reads TGCGCCAGCACTAGCGGTGGGCCCAATGAGCAGTTCTTC.

The V and J genes are TRBV19 and TRBJ2-1; 7 nucleotides match TRBD2. CDR3 size: 15 residues. Germline V lookup: CDR1 LNHDA, CDR2 SQIVND (reference sequence). The V and J ends lost 3 bases and 7 bases, in that order; junction bases with no gene match: 9. CDR3 region: CASSIDFGGGNEQFF. The CDR3 bases are TGTGCCAGTAGTATTGACTTCGGGGGAGGGAATGAGCAGTTCTTC. The variable domain in full, with the rest retrieved from reference TRBV19 and TRBJ2-1, is DGGITQSPKYLFRKEGQNVTLSCEQNLNHDAMYWYRQDPGQGLRLIYYSQIVNDFQKGDIAEGYSVSREKKESFPLTVTSAQKNPTAFYLCASSIDFGGGNEQFFGPGTRLTVL.

The rearrangement links TRBV18 to TRBJ2-3; D may correspond to TRBD1 or TRBD2 (5 bases each). V was cut by 6 bases and J by 2 bases, with 12 bases left in between. The CDR3 is made up of 14 amino acids. From germline, CDR1 is KGHSH and CDR2 LQKENI. CDR3 sequence: CASSAGRDTDTQYF. DNA of the CDR3: TGTGCCAGCTCGGCGGGCAGGGACACAGATACGCAGTATTTT.

The chain carries TRBV19 and TRBJ2-7; TRBD2 aligns across 12 bases. J lost 6 bases, V lost 0 bases, and 6 bases had no gene match. The CDR3 consists of 16 residues. The germline gives CDR1 LNHDA, CDR2 SQIVND (reference sequence). This CDR3 is CASSIEATSGSIEQYF. The DNA for the CDR3 is TGTGCCAGTAGTATAGAAGCGACTAGCGGGAGTATCGAGCAGTACTTC.

The rearrangement uses TRBV5-1 and TRBJ2-1, with TRBD1 as a possible D gene (6 bases). V was pared by 0 bases and J by 0 bases, with 13 bases between. Germline-derived CDR1 and CDR2 are SGHRS and YFSETQ. The CDR3 runs 17 residues. This CDR3 is CASSLDGTSFSYNEQFF. CDR3 coding DNA: TGCGCCAGCAGCTTGGATGGGACATCCTTCTCCTACAATGAGCAGTTCTTC.

The rearrangement links TRBV18 to TRBJ2-7; 10 positions agree with TRBD1. The germline CDR1 and CDR2 sequences are KGHSH and LQKENI. The J segment lost 2 bases and the V segment lost 3 bases, leaving 1 base of the junction unmatched. The CDR3 has 14 amino acids. The CDR3 region has the DNA TGTGCCAGCTCACCGGGACAGGGGACCTACGAGCAGTACTTC. Its protein is CASSPGQGTYEQYF.

The chain combines TRBV7-8 with TRBJ2-1; D remains ambiguous. The CDR3 consists of 13 residues. Germline V gives CDR1 SGHVS, CDR2 FQNEAQ. V dropped 2 bases and J dropped 5 bases, with 7 bases sitting between them. CDR3: CASSLRLDNEQFF. DNA for the CDR3: TGTGCCAGCAGCTTACGCCTCGACAATGAGCAGTTCTTC.

This clone was picked up one time. V is TRBV28 and J is TRBJ2-5; 7 bases are shared with TRBD2. Trimming took 8 bases from V and 2 from J; bases not matched to a gene: 8. This CDR3 region has 14 residues. Per germline, CDR1 MDHEN and CDR2 SYDVKM. The CDR3 is CASWSSGEQETQYF. CDR3 DNA: TGTGCCAGCTGGTCCAGCGGGGAGCAAGAGACCCAGTACTTC.

On this clone: This CDR3 is also generated by other DNA sequences in the sample. V usage is TRBV5-1 and J usage is TRBJ2-3, with 7 bases that match TRBD2. This CDR3 is built from 16 residues. Trimming at V came to 5 bases and at J to 3 bases, leaving 12 bases not matched to a gene. The V gene's germline CDR1 is SGHRS and CDR2 YFSETQ. The CDR3 sequence is CASSPSPLADTDTQYF. DNA for the CDR3: TGCGCCAGCAGTCCCTCCCCCCTAGCGGATACAGATACGCAGTATTTT.

J is TRBJ2-5 and V is TRBV30, with D hard to call. The CDR3 extends over 13 amino acids. Germline CDR1 GTSNPN, CDR2 SVGIG (reference sequence). V lost 4 bases and J lost 2, with 11 bases in between. DNA of the CDR3: TGTGCCTGGATCCGAGCGAATCAAGAGACCCAGTACTTC. Protein: CAWIRANQETQYF.

The chain employs TRBV30 and TRBJ2-3; unclear D gene. The germline V gene encodes CDR1 GTSNPN and CDR2 SVGIG (reference sequence). The length of the CDR3 is 15 residues. V gave up 1 base and J gave up 1 base, with 12 bases separating them. Written as DNA, the CDR3 is TGTGCCTGGAGTGGGGTTGTCCTCGGCACAGATACGCAGTATTTT. It translates to CAWSGVVLGTDTQYF. The whole variable domain, filled in from reference TRBV30 and TRBJ2-3, reads SQTIHQWPATLVQPVGSPLSLECTVEGTSNPNLYWYRQAAGRGLQLLFYSVGIGQISSEVPQNLSASRPQDRQFILSSKKLLLSDSGFYLCAWSGVVLGTDTQYFGPGTRLTVL.

The J gene is TRBJ1-2, the V gene TRBV30, with D unresolved. Germline lookup yields CDR1 GTSNPN and CDR2 SVGIG (reference sequence). With 0 bases removed from V and 7 bases from J, the gap between germline ends came to 15 bases. The CDR3 sequence is 14 residues long. The CDR3 bases are TGTGCCTGGAGTGTACTGGCAGCCCAGCGTGGCTACACCTTC. Translating gives CAWSVLAAQRGYTF.